Listed here are 30 T cell receptor beta chains from one sample, sequenced in a study of a mutant IDH1 vaccine in newly diagnosed glioma. These TCRs are of unknown antigen specificity. Profiling relied on immunoSEQ multiplex PCR, and the TCRdb table lists in-frame clones only, not all of them. The sample shows 110,000 or so clones, 90% of them seen only once. The sample's time point: week 11, during vaccination. Each dose delivered 300 ug of mutant IDH1 20-mer peptide subcutaneously with imiquimod. This specimen was PBMCs, taken from a glioma patient whose treatment included an IDH1 peptide vaccine. The receptors were sampled from a woman aged 45 to 65 with glioma.

V and J are TRBV28 and TRBJ1-2; TRBD1 matches 10 bases. CDR1 and CDR2 from the germline V gene are MDHEN and SYDVKM. Trimming at V came to 3 bases and at J to 3 bases, leaving 4 bases not matched to a gene. The CDR3 length is 15 residues. In DNA, the CDR3 is TGTGCCAGCAGTTTTCGACAGGGGGCTGACTATGGCTACACCTTC. Translated, it gives CASSFRQGADYGYTF.

V usage is TRBV5-5 and J usage is TRBJ2-7, with TRBD2 matching over 8 bases. Germline values: CDR1 SGHKS, CDR2 YYEKEE (reference sequence). Trimming cost V 4 bases and J 2 bases; bases outside gene matches: 5. The length of the CDR3 is 14 residues. The CDR3 sequence: CASSPGLDTYEQYF. The CDR3 DNA reads TGTGCCAGCAGCCCGGGACTAGATACCTACGAGCAGTACTTC.

This rearrangement joins TRBV5-8 to TRBJ1-6, with 11 bases lining up with TRBD1. Germline-derived CDR1 and CDR2 are SGHTS and YDEGEE. CDR3 size: 15 residues. The J segment lost 7 bases and the V segment lost 4 bases, leaving 4 bases of the junction unmatched. CDR3 sequence (DNA): TGTGCCAGCAGCCCGGGGACAGGGGGGAATTCACCCCTCCACTTT. This gives the protein CASSPGTGGNSPLHF. The full variable domain, its missing parts supplied by reference TRBV5-8 and TRBJ1-6, is EAGVTQSPTHLIKTRGQQATLRCSPISGHTSVYWYQQALGLGLQFLLWYDEGEERNRGNFPPRFSGRQFPNYSSELNVNALELEDSALYLCASSPGTGGNSPLHFGNGTRLTVT.

This clone was detected only once. The rearrangement uses TRBV28 and TRBJ2-7, with TRBD2 matching over 8 bases. This CDR3 has 14 amino acids. Germline V CDR1 and CDR2: MDHEN, SYDVKM. The junction had 3 bases not matched to a gene; V was cut back by 2 bases and J by 3 bases. The CDR3 spells CASSLRLANYEQYF. The DNA of the CDR3 is TGTGCCAGCAGTTTACGACTAGCGAACTACGAGCAGTACTTC. Variable domain in full (rest from reference TRBV28 and TRBJ2-7): DVKVTQSSRYLVKRTGEKVFLECVQDMDHENMFWYRQDPGLGLRLIYFSYDVKMKEKGDIPEGYSVSREKKERFSLILESASTNQTSMYLCASSLRLANYEQYFGPGTRLTVT.

The chain employs TRBV11-2 and TRBJ1-1; D not resolved. The CDR3 covers 12 residues. Germline assignment: CDR1 SGHAT and CDR2 FQNNGV. Trimming removed 3 bases from V and 4 bases from J, with 6 bases in between. The CDR3 nucleotides read TGTGCCAGCAGCTTCGAGTCCACTGAAGCTTTCTTT. Its protein is CASSFESTEAFF.

The CDR3 sequence: CAWSVNRMGNTIYF. The CDR3 DNA reads TGTGCCTGGAGTGTAAACAGGATGGGAAACACCATATATTTT. This chain uses TRBV30 with TRBJ1-3, with a weak D call TRBD1 (5 bases). Germline loops: CDR1 GTSNPN, CDR2 SVGIG (reference sequence). With 0 bases removed from V and 4 bases from J, the gap between germline ends came to 10 bases. The CDR3 has 14 amino acids. The full variable domain, its missing parts supplied by reference TRBV30 and TRBJ1-3, is SQTIHQWPATLVQPVGSPLSLECTVEGTSNPNLYWYRQAAGRGLQLLFYSVGIGQISSEVPQNLSASRPQDRQFILSSKKLLLSDSGFYLCAWSVNRMGNTIYFGEGSWLTVV.

Here the CDR3 reads CASSQDRAFSSGNTIYF. The CDR3 DNA is TGTGCCAGCAGCCAAGATCGGGCCTTTAGCTCTGGAAACACCATATATTTT. The chain employs TRBV14 and TRBJ1-3, with D hard to call. Germline V gene lookup returns CDR1 SGHDN and CDR2 FVKESK. Trimming removed 0 bases at V and 0 bases at J, with 12 bases between. The CDR3 is 17 residues long.

The CDR3 DNA follows: TGTGCTAGTGCCCGGGGGACTAGCGGGAGAGGAGAGCAGTTCTTC. This encodes CASARGTSGRGEQFF. The chain couples TRBV12-5 to TRBJ2-1, with 14 positions matching TRBD2. V lost 7 bases and J lost 10; bases outside the gene matches: 9. The CDR3 is made up of 15 amino acids. Germline CDR1 LGHNT, CDR2 FRNRAP.

In this sample, this clone turned up once. The chain uses TRBV28 and TRBJ2-1; 8 bases fit TRBD2. V lost 3 bases to trimming and J lost 7 bases; unmatched junction nucleotides: 5. This CDR3 region has 14 residues. Germline V lookup: CDR1 MDHEN, CDR2 SYDVKM. The CDR3 protein is CASSFPSGPNEQFF. In DNA form, the CDR3 reads TGTGCCAGCAGTTTTCCTAGCGGGCCGAATGAGCAGTTCTTC.

This sequence joins TRBV7-3 and TRBJ2-2; D possibly matches TRBD1 or TRBD2 (5 bases each). Trimming cost V 5 bases and J 7 bases, with 17 bases left between them. From germline, CDR1 is SGHTA and CDR2 FQGTGA. The CDR3 has 15 residues. For the CDR3, the DNA is TGTGCCAGCAGCCCGCTTCTCGGGGCCGGCGGGGAGCTGTTTTTT. It is translated as CASSPLLGAGGELFF.

In nucleotides, the CDR3 is TGTGCCAGCAGTTCTGGGACTGAAGCTTTCTTT. Translating gives CASSSGTEAFF. The chain is built from TRBV27 and TRBJ1-1; no definite D call. The CDR3 spans 11 residues. Germline V CDR1 and CDR2: MNHEY, SMNVEV (reference sequence). The V end was cut by 4 bases, the J end by 5 bases, with 5 bases between.

The chain has TRBV29-1 and TRBJ2-3, with D possibly being TRBD1 or TRBD2 (6 bases each). Germline V gives CDR1 SQVTM, CDR2 ANQGSEA. Trimming took 6 bases from V and 3 from J, leaving 19 bases between them. CDR3 length: 15 amino acids. The CDR3 DNA follows: TGCAGCGTCGGAGGAGAAGGGGGGACTACAGATACGCAGTATTTT. Protein product: CSVGGEGGTTDTQYF.

The chain links TRBV6-6 to TRBJ2-7, with TRBD2 as a possible D gene (7 bases). Germline V gene sequence: CDR1 MNHNY, CDR2 SVGAGI (reference sequence). The CDR3 sequence is 14 residues long. Trimming took 2 bases from V and 3 from J, leaving 11 bases between them. CDR3 coding DNA: TGTGCCAGCAGTTACAGAGGGGGGGACTACGAGCAGTACTTC. Translated: CASSYRGGDYEQYF.

The rearrangement joins TRBV7-9 to TRBJ2-7; 7 bases fit TRBD2. Trimming took 5 bases from V and 3 from J; bases not matched to a gene: 13. CDR3 length: 16 residues. CDR1 and CDR2 from the germline V gene are SEHNR and FQNEAQ (reference sequence). The CDR3 is CASSPSLKSGGYEQYF. CDR3 nucleotide sequence: TGTGCCAGCAGCCCCTCGCTCAAATCGGGAGGCTACGAGCAGTACTTC.

A single count supports this clone. The chain has TRBV7-9 and TRBJ2-7; no clear D. The CDR3 has 14 amino acids. The germline gives CDR1 SEHNR, CDR2 FQNEAQ (reference sequence). Between the trimmed V and J ends, which lost 5 bases and 1 base, there was a span of 12 bases. The CDR3 sequence: CASSPMGGSYEQYF. CDR3 nucleotides: TGTGCCAGCAGCCCAATGGGCGGTTCCTACGAGCAGTACTTC. Full variable domain (outside the CDR3, taken from reference TRBV7-9 and TRBJ2-7): DTGVSQNPRHKITKRGQNVTFRCDPISEHNRLYWYRQTLGQGPEFLTYFQNEAQLEKSRLLSDRFSAERPKGSFSTLEIQRTEQGDSAMYLCASSPMGGSYEQYFGPGTRLTVT.

The chain has TRBV6-5 and TRBJ1-3; a possible D gene is TRBD1 (5 bases). The CDR3 sequence is 13 residues long. With 5 bases removed from V and 2 bases from J, the gap between germline ends came to 7 bases. Per the germline V gene, CDR1 is MNHEY and CDR2 is SVGAGI. CDR3 loop: CASSQGPGNTIYF. CDR3 DNA: TGTGCCAGCAGTCAGGGCCCTGGAAACACCATATATTTT.

This chain joins TRBV19 and TRBJ1-1, with D maybe TRBD1 (5 bases). This CDR3 is 13 amino acids long. Germline V gene data show CDR1 as LNHDA and CDR2 as SQIVND (reference sequence). V was cut by 5 bases and J by 5 bases, with 12 bases left in between. The CDR3 DNA sequence: TGTGCCAGTAGTGAACAGGTGAGGACTGAAGCTTTCTTT. Translating it yields CASSEQVRTEAFF. Full variable domain (outside the CDR3, taken from reference TRBV19 and TRBJ1-1): DGGITQSPKYLFRKEGQNVTLSCEQNLNHDAMYWYRQDPGQGLRLIYYSQIVNDFQKGDIAEGYSVSREKKESFPLTVTSAQKNPTAFYLCASSEQVRTEAFFGQGTRLTVV.

Here the CDR3 reads CASSLQGGETQYF. The CDR3 coding sequence is TGTGCCAGCAGCCTCCAGGGAGGTGAGACCCAGTACTTC. The chain joins TRBV27 to TRBJ2-5; D possibly corresponds to TRBD2 (6 bases). The length of the CDR3 is 13 residues. Trimming removed 6 bases from V and 5 bases from J, with 13 bases in between. Germline V CDR1 and CDR2: MNHEY, SMNVEV (reference sequence).

The chain carries TRBV5-1 and TRBJ2-7; TRBD1 matches at 9 bases. Germline CDR1 reads SGHRS; CDR2 reads YFSETQ. Trimming at V came to 0 bases and at J to 0 bases, leaving 7 bases not matched to a gene. The CDR3 is made up of 17 amino acids. The CDR3 DNA reads TGCGCCAGCAGCTTGGCCTCGGGGACAGGGATCTCCTACGAGCAGTACTTC. It yields the protein CASSLASGTGISYEQYF. The variable domain in full, with the rest retrieved from reference TRBV5-1 and TRBJ2-7, is KAGVTQTPRYLIKTRGQQVTLSCSPISGHRSVSWYQQTPGQGLQFLFEYFSETQRNKGNFPGRFSGRQFSNSRSEMNVSTLELGDSALYLCASSLASGTGISYEQYFGPGTRLTVT.

This chain uses TRBV29-1 with TRBJ2-7, with 9 nucleotides matching TRBD1. V shed 6 bases and J 2 bases; nucleotides not matched to a gene: 2. Germline CDR1 reads SQVTM; CDR2 reads ANQGSEA. This CDR3 has 12 amino acids. CDR3 nucleotide sequence: TGCAGCGTCCGGGACAGGGCCTACGAGCAGTACTTC. This encodes CSVRDRAYEQYF.

Details on this clone: Relative to the germline gene, one junction end is altered; a read error may explain this. The chain links TRBV7-7 to TRBJ2-5, with TRBD1 matching 10 bases. The CDR3 consists of 14 residues. CDR1 SSHAT and CDR2 FNYEAQ come from the germline V gene (reference sequence). CDR3 DNA: TGTGCTAGCAGCAGACAGGGGGCGGGGGAGACCCAGTACTTC. This translates into CASSRQGAGETQYF.

This chain's CDR3 is CASSYGGNTEAFF. The DNA for the CDR3 is TGCGCCAGCAGCTACGGAGGGAACACTGAAGCTTTCTTT. The rearrangement links TRBV4-1 to TRBJ1-1; D unresolved. The CDR3 has 13 amino acids. V lost 5 bases, J lost 1 base, and 8 bases lay in between. Germline CDR1 and CDR2: MGHRA and YSYEKL.

The CDR3 spells CASSRGQVTNEQYF. The CDR3, as DNA: TGCGCCAGCAGCCGAGGTCAGGTAACCAACGAGCAGTACTTC. The chain couples TRBV5-1 to TRBJ2-7; D is unresolved. Germline V gene sequence: CDR1 SGHRS, CDR2 YFSETQ. Trimming shortened V by 4 bases and J by 5 bases, and 16 bases separated the two germline ends. This CDR3 contains 14 residues.

This chain uses TRBV5-1 with TRBJ2-1; 9 bases are a match to TRBD2. The CDR3 has 16 amino acids. V was pared by 7 bases and J by 0 bases, with 8 bases of the junction left unmatched. In germline, CDR1 is SGHRS, CDR2 YFSETQ. As DNA, the CDR3 is TGCGCCAGCGCCGCCCCAGCGGGAGGCTCCTACAATGAGCAGTTCTTC. Translating it yields CASAAPAGGSYNEQFF.

The chain joins TRBV5-1 to TRBJ1-6, with TRBD1 matching 7 bases. The ends lost 1 base at V and 4 bases at J; junction bases unmatched: 5. There are 16 residues in the CDR3. Germline V gives CDR1 SGHRS, CDR2 YFSETQ. This CDR3 reads CASSLTGAGYNSPLHF. CDR3 nucleotide sequence: TGCGCCAGCAGCTTGACAGGGGCAGGATATAATTCACCCCTCCACTTT.

The rearrangement links TRBV5-4 to TRBJ2-1; D ambiguous. This CDR3 contains 14 residues. V shed 4 bases and J shed 7 bases, with 15 bases lying between them. Germline V lookup: CDR1 SGHNT, CDR2 YYREEE (reference sequence). In DNA, the CDR3 is TGTGCCAGCAGCCGCCAACTTGCCCTTAATGAGCAGTTCTTC. This gives the protein CASSRQLALNEQFF.

This chain joins TRBV29-1 and TRBJ2-5; 10 bases line up with TRBD1. V was pared by 3 bases and J by 3 bases, with 4 bases of the junction left unmatched. Per germline, CDR1 SQVTM and CDR2 ANQGSEA. This CDR3 contains 14 residues. Here the CDR3 reads CSVDETGGEETQYF. DNA for the CDR3: TGCAGCGTTGATGAGACAGGGGGCGAAGAGACCCAGTACTTC.

The V and J genes are TRBV25-1 and TRBJ2-7; the D is unclear. Germline CDR1 MGHDK, CDR2 SYGVNS. This CDR3 comprises 11 residues. Trimming took 5 bases from V and 3 from J, leaving 5 bases between them. The CDR3 spells CASSNLYEQYF. The CDR3, as DNA: TGTGCCAGCAGTAACCTCTACGAGCAGTACTTC.

The CDR3 loop reads CAISATSLNEQFF. The CDR3 nucleotides read TGTGCCATCAGCGCGACTAGCCTCAATGAGCAGTTCTTC. V and J are TRBV10-3 and TRBJ2-1; 7 nucleotides match TRBD2. CDR3 size: 13 residues. The V segment lost 6 bases and the J segment 6 bases; nucleotides outside the gene matches: 5. CDR1 is ENHRY and CDR2 is SYGVKD in the germline V gene.

The V and J genes are TRBV5-4 and TRBJ2-3; no firm D call. Between the trimmed V and J ends, which lost 0 bases and 3 bases, there was a span of 2 bases. This CDR3 region has 12 residues. Germline CDR1 reads SGHNT; CDR2 reads YYREEE (reference sequence). The DNA for the CDR3 is TGTGCCAGCAGCTTGGAAACAGATACGCAGTATTTT. It codes for CASSLETDTQYF.